This TCR beta chain was captured by sequencing in a study of blood T cell repertoires in COVID-19. This CDR3 spans 15 amino acids. V lost 3 bases to trimming and J lost 1 base, with 12 bases between them. CDR1 and CDR2 from the germline V gene are LNHNV and YYDKDF (reference sequence). Authors' data handling: It was from reference gene primer amplification that nucleated cell counts were estimated. This table comes from immunoSEQ multiplex PCR, and its TCRdb copy is limited to in-frame clones, with some not included. V, J and clone size are those of that table, while D and trimming were read from the DNA. Of 100,000 or so clones listed, 65% to 90% are singletons.

The sample was PBMCs or T cells enriched from blood (not recorded which). J is TRBJ1-1 and V is TRBV15; D is unresolved. This sequence originates from a woman between 50 and 59 years old who had recovered from COVID-19. The CDR3 protein is CATSSSDGWNTEAFF. The CDR3 nucleotides read TGTGCCACCAGCAGTTCAGATGGTTGGAACACTGAAGCTTTCTTT.